This entry lists 25 T cell receptor beta chains sequenced from one sample in a study of T cell responses to AZD1222 COVID-19 vaccine. Using immunoSEQ multiplex PCR, the repertoire was profiled, and TCRdb retains in-frame clones only, with some absent. This sample has about 130,000 clones, with roughly 93% found just once. Specimen: peripheral blood, collected on day 0 of AZD1222 vaccination. These receptors all stem from an adult in good health.

The chain joins TRBV5-1 to TRBJ2-3; a weak D match, TRBD1 (6 bases). Germline V lookup: CDR1 SGHRS, CDR2 YFSETQ. V dropped 3 bases and J dropped 3 bases, with 17 bases sitting between them. The CDR3 consists of 16 residues. Written as DNA, the CDR3 is TGCGCCAGCAGCTCCAACCACAGGGTTGTTACAGATACGCAGTATTTT. It encodes CASSSNHRVVTDTQYF.

V usage is TRBV7-6 and J usage is TRBJ1-4; a possible D gene is TRBD1 (5 bases). This CDR3 has 16 residues. Trimming took 5 bases from V and 7 from J, leaving 20 bases between them. Germline CDR1 reads SGHVS; CDR2 reads FNYEAQ. The CDR3 loop reads CASSPRPGGGSEKLFF. The CDR3 DNA is TGTGCCAGCAGCCCCCGCCCGGGGGGTGGGAGTGAAAAACTGTTTTTT.

Written as DNA, the CDR3 is TGTGCCAGCAGTCGGGGTACAGGGGGCAAGTACGAGCAGTACTTC. Translating gives CASSRGTGGKYEQYF. This rearrangement joins TRBV6-6 to TRBJ2-7; TRBD1 agrees at 9 bases. After removal of 5 bases from V and 4 bases from J, the junction contained 9 bases not matched to a gene. Per germline, CDR1 MNHNY and CDR2 SVGAGI (reference sequence). The length of the CDR3 is 15 residues.

The chain employs TRBV4-3 and TRBJ1-1, with a weak D call TRBD1 (5 bases). Germline lookup yields CDR1 LGHNA and CDR2 YSLEER. Trimming left V 3 bases short and J 4 bases short, with 9 bases between. The CDR3 loop spans 13 amino acids. The CDR3, as DNA: TGCGCCAGCAGCCAGGGGGGGTTCACTGAAGCTTTCTTT. Encoded protein: CASSQGGFTEAFF.

The count of this clone is one. This chain joins TRBV20-1 and TRBJ1-1; a possible D gene is TRBD1 (5 bases). This CDR3 is built from 11 residues. The V and J ends lost 4 bases and 6 bases respectively, with 9 bases between them. CDR1 and CDR2 from the germline V gene are DFQATT and SNEGSKA (reference sequence). CDR3: CSATQVSEAFF. In nucleotides, the CDR3 is TGCAGTGCTACACAGGTGTCTGAAGCTTTCTTT.

The chain's CDR3 is CASSPFRTDTYEQYF. Written as DNA, the CDR3 is TGTGCCAGCTCACCTTTCCGGACAGATACCTACGAGCAGTACTTC. The chain joins TRBV18 to TRBJ2-7; tentative D call: TRBD1 (6 bases). The CDR3 extends over 15 amino acids. CDR1 and CDR2 (germline): KGHSH, LQKENI. V lost 3 bases, J lost 2 bases, and 14 bases lay in between.

The gene calls are TRBV6-1 and TRBJ2-2; possible D gene TRBD1, 6 bases. Deletions cut 2 bases from V and 4 bases from J, with 17 bases between. In germline, CDR1 is MNHNS, CDR2 SASEGT. The CDR3 totals 17 residues. DNA of the CDR3: TGTGCCAGCAGTGAACCGCAAGTCTACAGGGCCACCGGGGAGCTGTTTTTT. Protein: CASSEPQVYRATGELFF.

The chain uses TRBV10-3 and TRBJ1-2; 7 bases align to TRBD1. The CDR3 length is 14 residues. Germline V lookup: CDR1 ENHRY, CDR2 SYGVKD. The ends lost 0 bases at V and 6 bases at J; junction bases unmatched: 4. The CDR3 DNA is TGTGCCATCAGTGAGTCGAACAGGGGAGATGGCTACACCTTC. As protein: CAISESNRGDGYTF.

The chain combines TRBV9 with TRBJ1-2; perhaps TRBD1 as D (5 bases). V was cut by 3 bases and J by 2 bases, with 8 bases left in between. Germline V gene sequence: CDR1 SGDLS, CDR2 YYNGEE. The CDR3 totals 13 residues. CDR3 nucleotide sequence: TGTGCCAGCAGCGAGGGACTGAACTATGGCTACACCTTC. Its protein product is CASSEGLNYGYTF.

The chain employs TRBV9 and TRBJ1-3, with 10 bases aligning to TRBD1. J gave up 10 bases and V 4 bases, and 8 bases lay outside the gene matches. From germline, CDR1 is SGDLS and CDR2 YYNGEE. This CDR3 region has 14 residues. The CDR3 here is CASSLRDRGLTIYF. The CDR3 bases are TGTGCCAGCAGCCTCCGGGACAGGGGTCTAACCATATATTTT.

DNA of the CDR3: TGTGCCAGCATCGGGGGTTCGGGCGGCAATGAGCAGTTCTTC. This sequence encodes CASIGGSGGNEQFF. The J gene is TRBJ2-1, the V gene TRBV28; maybe TRBD2 (6 bases). Germline assignment: CDR1 MDHEN and CDR2 SYDVKM. The V and J ends lost 7 bases and 6 bases respectively, with 16 bases between them. The CDR3 length is 14 residues. The variable domain in full, with the rest retrieved from reference TRBV28 and TRBJ2-1, is DVKVTQSSRYLVKRTGEKVFLECVQDMDHENMFWYRQDPGLGLRLIYFSYDVKMKEKGDIPEGYSVSREKKERFSLILESASTNQTSMYLCASIGGSGGNEQFFGPGTRLTVL.

The chain joins TRBV4-1 to TRBJ2-7; TRBD2 might be the D (5 bases). The germline gives CDR1 MGHRA, CDR2 YSYEKL. The CDR3 extends over 15 amino acids. V lost 4 bases, J lost 1 base, and 14 bases lay in between. The CDR3 DNA is TGCGCCAGCAGCCTCGGAGGCGGTGAGTCCTACGAGCAGTACTTC. Translated, it gives CASSLGGGESYEQYF.

On this clone: The junction and the germline gene differ at one end; a read error may be behind it. The chain combines TRBV14 with TRBJ2-5, with 11 bases that match TRBD2. The J call may be faulty, since TRBJ2-7 better matches the DNA end. Germline values: CDR1 SGHDN, CDR2 FVKESK. The CDR3 totals 14 residues. DNA of the CDR3: TGTGCCAGCAGGCAAGGGACTAGCGGTTACGAGCAGTACTTC. Its translation is CASRQGTSGYEQYF.

The rearrangement links TRBV7-9 to TRBJ1-3; D possibly corresponds to TRBD1 (6 bases). The CDR3 consists of 14 residues. The V gene's germline CDR1 is SEHNR and CDR2 FQNEAQ (reference sequence). V lost 11 bases and J lost 0, with 14 bases in between. The CDR3 sequence is CAYQTGYSGNTIYF. CDR3 sequence (DNA): TGTGCCTACCAAACAGGGTACTCTGGAAACACCATATATTTT.

The chain combines TRBV18 with TRBJ1-4, with D possibly matching TRBD1 (5 bases). CDR1 is KGHSH, CDR2 LQKENI, per germline. The CDR3 has 14 amino acids. Trimming pared 3 bases from V and 1 base from J, leaving 6 bases between. CDR3 bases: TGTGCCAGCTCACCGGGGGGAACTAATGAAAAACTGTTTTTT. Translation: CASSPGGTNEKLFF.

The chain combines TRBV7-9 with TRBJ2-2; D gene ambiguous. Germline CDR1 and CDR2: SEHNR and FQNEAQ (reference sequence). Trimming removed 4 bases at V and 6 bases at J, with 12 bases between. The CDR3 has 14 amino acids. CDR3 amino acids: CASSWAKTAGELFF. The CDR3 DNA sequence: TGTGCCAGCAGCTGGGCCAAGACGGCCGGGGAGCTGTTTTTT.

CDR3 DNA: TGTGCCAGCTCACCGAGGCGGGGGAACAATCAGCCCCAGCATTTT. Amino acids: CASSPRRGNNQPQHF. The chain links TRBV18 to TRBJ1-5, with a weak D call TRBD1 (5 bases). The length of the CDR3 is 15 residues. Germline lookup yields CDR1 KGHSH and CDR2 LQKENI. V was clipped by 3 bases and J by 3 bases, with 12 bases between them.

The gene calls are TRBV4-1 and TRBJ2-7; D is unresolved. The CDR3 contains 12 residues. From germline, CDR1 is MGHRA and CDR2 YSYEKL. Deletions cut 4 bases from V and 3 bases from J, with 7 bases between. The CDR3 spells CASSLDGYEQYF. The CDR3 DNA follows: TGCGCCAGCAGCCTAGACGGCTACGAGCAGTACTTC.

The rearrangement uses TRBV29-1 and TRBJ2-3, with D possibly matching TRBD1 (5 bases). The CDR3 is 13 amino acids. V lost 2 bases and J 3 bases, leaving 9 bases between the germline ends. The germline CDR1 and CDR2 sequences are SQVTM and ANQGSEA. This chain's CDR3 is CSVEQGATDTQYF. The CDR3 DNA is TGCAGCGTTGAACAGGGCGCGACAGATACGCAGTATTTT.

The J gene is TRBJ1-4, the V gene TRBV12-3 or TRBV12-4; D unclear. Trimming shortened V by 3 bases and J by 7 bases, and 9 bases separated the two germline ends. The CDR3 contains 13 residues. The CDR3 protein is CASSFNRFEKLFF. CDR3 sequence (DNA): TGTGCCAGCAGTTTTAATAGGTTTGAAAAACTGTTTTTT.

The rearrangement uses TRBV5-5 and TRBJ2-4, with TRBD2 matching 12 bases. Unmatched junction bases numbered 4, after V lost 2 bases and J lost 7 bases. The CDR3 is 15 residues long. Per the germline V gene, CDR1 is SGHKS and CDR2 is YYEKEE (reference sequence). The CDR3 nucleotides read TGTGCCAGCAGCTTTCTAGCGGGAGGGACCAACATTCAGTACTTC. Translating it yields CASSFLAGGTNIQYF.

The chain has TRBV11-2 and TRBJ1-1; D is possibly TRBD1 (6 bases). The CDR3 consists of 16 residues. Looked up from germline, CDR1 is SGHAT and CDR2 is FQNNGV. With 2 bases removed from V and 4 bases from J, the gap between germline ends came to 17 bases. The DNA for the CDR3 is TGTGCCAGCAGCTTACCGCCGGGGGCTATGGGCACTGAAGCTTTCTTT. Protein sequence: CASSLPPGAMGTEAFF.

The gene calls are TRBV2 and TRBJ1-2, with D hard to call. Trimming pared 6 bases from V and 0 bases from J, leaving 8 bases between. The length of the CDR3 is 13 residues. Germline V lookup: CDR1 SNHLY, CDR2 FYNNEI. The CDR3 region has the DNA TGTGCCAGCAGCAGTGGGGCTAACTATGGCTACACCTTC. Translating it yields CASSSGANYGYTF.

The chain recombines TRBV5-1 with TRBJ2-5; TRBD1 is a possible D gene (5 bases). Per germline, CDR1 SGHRS and CDR2 YFSETQ. Trimming removed 0 bases from V and 7 bases from J, with 10 bases in between. The length of the CDR3 is 13 residues. DNA of the CDR3: TGCGCCAGCAGCTTGGGCAGGGAAGTGACCCAGTACTTC. Translated, it gives CASSLGREVTQYF. The whole variable domain, filled in from reference TRBV5-1 and TRBJ2-5, reads KAGVTQTPRYLIKTRGQQVTLSCSPISGHRSVSWYQQTPGQGLQFLFEYFSETQRNKGNFPGRFSGRQFSNSRSEMNVSTLELGDSALYLCASSLGREVTQYFGPGTRLLVL.

The gene calls are TRBV28 and TRBJ2-2, with a possible D match to TRBD2 (7 bases). The CDR3 loop spans 15 amino acids. Germline CDR1 is MDHEN and CDR2 is SYDVKM. Trimming removed 5 bases at V and 13 bases at J, with 23 bases between. Here the CDR3 DNA reads TGTGCCAGCAGTCTCAACCGGGGAGGGGGGCGCGGGCTGTTTTTT. Amino acids: CASSLNRGGGRGLFF.